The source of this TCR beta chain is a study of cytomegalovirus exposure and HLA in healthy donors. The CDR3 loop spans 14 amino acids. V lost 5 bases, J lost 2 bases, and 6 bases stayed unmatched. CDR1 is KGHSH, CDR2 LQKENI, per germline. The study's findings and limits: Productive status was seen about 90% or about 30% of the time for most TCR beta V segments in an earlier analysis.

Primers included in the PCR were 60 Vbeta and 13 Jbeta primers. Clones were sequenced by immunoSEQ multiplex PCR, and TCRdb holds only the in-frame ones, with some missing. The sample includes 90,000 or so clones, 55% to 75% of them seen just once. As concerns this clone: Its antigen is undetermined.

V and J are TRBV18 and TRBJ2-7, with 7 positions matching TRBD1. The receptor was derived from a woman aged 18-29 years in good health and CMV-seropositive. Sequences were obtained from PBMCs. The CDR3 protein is CASSSGQAAYEQYF. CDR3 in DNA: TGTGCCAGCTCATCCGGACAGGCCGCCTACGAGCAGTACTTC.